Here is one T cell receptor beta chain with its context. These data originate in a study of technical replicates of blood from a handful of donors. The CDR3 is 14 residues long. V was clipped by 1 base and J by 7 bases, with 15 bases between them. CDR1 is SGDLS and CDR2 is YYNGEE in the germline V gene. Clones were sequenced by immunoSEQ multiplex PCR, and TCRdb holds only the in-frame ones, with some missing. The table lists some 49,000 clones, 80% to 95% of them singletons, with 3.5% to 5% in the top ten. The TCR was taken from a human donor in good health. Some clones in this sample may be carry-over from other donors' samples. Sequences were obtained from PBMCs. The genes are TRBV9 and TRBJ2-7, with TRBD2 as a possible D gene (6 bases). CDR3 sequence reads: CASSVYGGPGEQYF. CDR3 nucleotide sequence: TGTGCCAGCAGCGTATATGGAGGGCCCGGGGAGCAGTACTTC.